Included here is one T cell receptor (beta chain) sequence, with context. Its antigen is unknown. The data were taken from a study of graft-versus-host responses after intestinal transplantation. Study-wide background: Transplant types were multivisceral, liver-intestinal, or isolated intestinal. General study findings and limits: Recipient marrow harbored GvH clones, some of which surfaced first in ileum or blood.

Trimming removed 5 bases at V and 6 bases at J, with 7 bases between. Germline V CDR1 and CDR2: LNHDA, SQIVND (reference sequence). This CDR3 comprises 12 residues. Repertoires were generated with immunoSEQ multiplex PCR, while TCRdb's copy carries only in-frame clones and drops some. The profile covers around 120,000 clones, with roughly 91% appearing a single time and around 0.12% taken by the ten largest. The input for sequencing was unstimulated CD4+ T cells sorted from spleen or lymph node cells, taken before intestinal transplant. The chain has TRBV19 and TRBJ2-2; no definite D call. The source of this sequence is a human donor who received an intestinal transplant. The CDR3 DNA follows: TGTGCCAGTAGTTGGGAAGCCGGGGAGCTGTTTTTT. Its protein is CASSWEAGELFF.